A selection of T cell receptor beta chains follows, all from one sample in a study of blood T cell repertoires in COVID-19. Assay: immunoSEQ multiplex PCR; the TCRdb copy retains only in-frame clones and omits some. This table holds 470,000 or so clones, about 90% found once. What was sequenced was PBMCs or T cells enriched from blood (not recorded which). Receptors originate from a woman between 18 and 30 years old with acute COVID-19. CDR3s include the opening cysteine and the closing phenylalanine or tryptophan. D genes are given only for firm matches. Rows give clone size only sometimes, using once, few, many, or a class for an expanded clone.

V gene	D gene	J gene	clone size	CDR3 DNA	CDR3 protein
TRBV6-5	TRBD1	TRBJ2-2	-	TGTGCCAGCAGGGCCGGGACAGTTAACACCGGGGAGCTGTTTTTT	CASRAGTVNTGELFF
TRBV27	-	TRBJ2-7	-	TGTGCCAGCAGTCGGGACTGTGGGTACGAGCAGTACTTC	CASSRDCGYEQYF
TRBV28	TRBD1	TRBJ1-2	-	TGTGCCAGCAGTCGGGGGACAGGGAGGGATGGCTACACCTTC	CASSRGTGRDGYTF
TRBV18	-	TRBJ1-6	-	TGTGCCAGCTCACCCTTGACGGATATCGGGTCACCCCTCCACTTT	CASSPLTDIGSPLHF
TRBV5-1	-	TRBJ1-5	-	TGCGCCAGCAGCTTTCAGGGGCCTTATAGCAATCAGCCCCAGCATTTT	CASSFQGPYSNQPQHF
TRBV12-3/TRBV12-4	-	TRBJ1-1	once	TGTGCCAGCAGTCTCCAACAGGATTATAAAGCTTTCTTT	CASSLQQDYKAFF
TRBV19	TRBD2	TRBJ2-1	-	TGTGCCAGTAGTATAAGGGGACTAGCGGGGGGCGGGACCTACAATGAGCAGTTCTTC	CASSIRGLAGGGTYNEQFF
TRBV7-2	-	TRBJ2-1	-	TGTGCCAGCAGCTTCCGCAGAAACAATGAGCAGTTCTTC	CASSFRRNNEQFF
TRBV7-2	-	TRBJ2-3	once	TGTGCCAGCAGCTTAGGGACTAGCACAGATACGCAGTATTTT	CASSLGTSTDTQYF
TRBV6-2/TRBV6-3	-	TRBJ1-5	-	TGTGCCAGCAGCGGGAATCACGACAGACTCAATCAGCCCCAGCATTTT	CASSGNHDRLNQPQHF
TRBV27	TRBD1	TRBJ1-5	-	TGTGCCAGCAGTTCCTTACCACAGGGGCCTTTTAGACAGCCCCAGCATTTT	CASSSLPQGPFRQPQHF
TRBV19	-	TRBJ1-2	-	TGTGCCAGTAGGACCCAGGGAGGTGGCTACACCTTC	CASRTQGGGYTF
TRBV18	-	TRBJ1-5	-	TGTGCCAGCTCCCCCGGGGGTTACGATCAGCCCCAGCATTTT	CASSPGGYDQPQHF
TRBV5-1	-	TRBJ1-1	-	TGCGCCAGCAGCTCGGGGAAGAACACTGAAGCTTTCTTT	CASSSGKNTEAFF
TRBV6-5	-	TRBJ1-2	-	TGTGCCAGCCTCCGGGGTCCCCTTTCTGGCTACACCTTC	CASLRGPLSGYTF
TRBV5-4	-	TRBJ1-2	-	TGTGCCAGCAGCTCCCCGGTATTGGGGCGTCGTGGCTACACCTTC	CASSSPVLGRRGYTF
TRBV5-5	-	TRBJ2-2	-	TGTGCCAGCTCCCTCCGGGGGGCCTGGGAGCTGTTTTTT	CASSLRGAWELFF
TRBV4-3	TRBD2	TRBJ2-3	-	TGCGCCAGCAGTCCAGCGGGGGTAGAAGATACGCAGTATTTT	CASSPAGVEDTQYF
TRBV18	-	TRBJ2-3	-	TGTGCCAGCTCACCACTGCGGAGCACAGATACGCAGTATTTT	CASSPLRSTDTQYF
TRBV19	TRBD1	TRBJ1-6	-	TGTGCCAGTAGTATCCGGGACAGGGTAACATATAATTCACCCCTCCACTTT	CASSIRDRVTYNSPLHF
TRBV2	-	TRBJ1-1	few	TGTGCCATTAGGGGGGGGAATTTTAATAGGAACACTGAAGCTTTCTTT	CAIRGGNFNRNTEAFF
TRBV23-1	-	TRBJ1-1	-	TGCGCCAGCAGTCAATTGCGCAGGTACGGCACTGAAGCTTTCTTT	CASSQLRRYGTEAFF
TRBV15	-	TRBJ2-1	-	TGTGCCACCAGCCGCGGACAAAGCTCCTACAATGAGCAGTTCTTC	CATSRGQSSYNEQFF
TRBV29-1	TRBD2	TRBJ2-7	-	TGCAGCGTCCCGGGAGCGGGAAGCACCTACGAGCAGTACTTC	CSVPGAGSTYEQYF
TRBV4-1	TRBD1	TRBJ2-2	-	TGCGCCAGCAGCCGCGGACAGGGGAACACCGGGGAGCTGTTTTTT	CASSRGQGNTGELFF
TRBV5-1	TRBD1	TRBJ1-3	-	TGCGCCAGCAGCTTGGAGGCGGGACAGCGGAGAAACACCATATATTTT	CASSLEAGQRRNTIYF
TRBV6-5	TRBD1	TRBJ1-3	-	TGTGCCAGCAGTCGGACAGGGTCGCCTGGAAACACCATATATTTT	CASSRTGSPGNTIYF
TRBV9	-	TRBJ1-3	-	TGTGCCAGCAGCGCAGGGGATGGAAACACCATATATTTT	CASSAGDGNTIYF
TRBV25-1	-	TRBJ1-6	once	TGTGCCAGCAGTGTGGCGGGGAATTCACCCCTCCACTTT	CASSVAGNSPLHF
TRBV4-3	-	TRBJ2-5	-	TGCGCCAGCAGTCGGGACTACCAAGAGACCCAGTACTTC	CASSRDYQETQYF
TRBV20-1	-	TRBJ1-6	-	TGCAGTGCTAGTATTAGCCCCTCAGCCCCCTCACCCCTCCACTTT	CSASISPSAPSPLHF
TRBV5-6	-	TRBJ1-5	-	TGTGCCAGCAGCTTGGCCCGGGGAAGGCAGGACAATCAGCCCCAGCATTTT	CASSLARGRQDNQPQHF
TRBV6-1	-	TRBJ2-3	-	TGTGCCAGCAGTGAATTTAGCGAACCGGGAACAGATACGCAGTATTTT	CASSEFSEPGTDTQYF
TRBV11-2	TRBD1	TRBJ1-1	-	TGTGCCAGCAGCCTCTCAGGGGGGAGGAGCACTGAAGCTTTCTTT	CASSLSGGRSTEAFF
TRBV11-3	TRBD2	TRBJ2-3	-	TGTGCCAGCAGCTGGAGGAAGGAGGGAGGGGACGATACGCAGTATTTT	CASSWRKEGGDDTQYF